These T cell receptor beta chains were read from a single sample in a study of cytomegalovirus exposure and HLA in healthy donors. Clones were sequenced by immunoSEQ multiplex PCR, and TCRdb holds only the in-frame ones, with some missing. This table has over 150,000 clones, over 65% appearing once. Source material: PBMCs. Receptors originate from a man aged 25-45 years in good health and CMV-seronegative. The CDR3 runs from the conserved cysteine through the conserved F or W. A D gene is named only where the DNA matches it firmly. Size values are once, few and many counts, or a class for expanded clones, and some rows have none.

TRBJ2-2	-	-	TRBV2	TGTGCCAGCAGCCTGACAGGCGGCGACACCGGGGAGCTGTTTTTT	CASSLTGGDTGELFF
TRBJ2-1	TRBD1	-	TRBV7-2	TGTGCCAGCAGTTACCGACAGGGTTACTCCTACAATGAGCAGTTCTTC	CASSYRQGYSYNEQFF
TRBJ2-3	TRBD2	many	TRBV28	TGTGCCAGCAGTACCCGGACTAGCGGGGGTTTCACAGATACGCAGTATTTT	CASSTRTSGGFTDTQYF
TRBJ2-2	TRBD1	-	TRBV30	TGTGCCTGGGCCCGGACAGGGAACACCGGGGAGCTGTTTTTT	CAWARTGNTGELFF
TRBJ2-2	-	-	TRBV5-6	TGTGCCAGCAGTTCGGGCACCGGGGAGCTGTTTTTT	CASSSGTGELFF
TRBJ1-5	-	-	TRBV6-4	TGTGCCAACAAGGAGGATAGCAATCAGCCCCAGAATTTT	CANKEDSNQPQNF
TRBJ1-3	TRBD1	few	TRBV18	TGTGCCAGCTCACTAGGACAGGGCAACTCTGGAAACACCATATATTTT	CASSLGQGNSGNTIYF
TRBJ1-4	-	-	TRBV10-3	TGTGCCCCTCTAGATGCAACTAATGAAAAACTGTTTTTT	CAPLDATNEKLFF
TRBJ2-1	-	-	TRBV15	TGTGCCACCAGCAGTCCCCCTTATGAGCAGTTCTTC	CATSSPPYEQFF
TRBJ2-1	TRBD2	once	TRBV18	TGTGCCAGCTCACCACGATCTAGCGGGGGGACACACAATGAGCAGTTCTTC	CASSPRSSGGTHNEQFF
TRBJ1-2	-	-	TRBV5-6	TGTGCCAGCAGCTTGGCCAGGGAAACTTATGGCTACACCTTC	CASSLARETYGYTF
TRBJ2-2	-	-	TRBV5-4	TGTGCCAGCAGCTTTACCCAGGCCACCGGGGAGCTGTTTTTT	CASSFTQATGELFF
TRBJ2-4	TRBD2	-	TRBV4-1	TGCGCCAGCAGCCAGAGACTAGCGGGGGAGAACATAGCCAAAAACATTCAGTACTTC	CASSQRLAGENIAKNIQYF
TRBJ1-2	TRBD1	-	TRBV5-1	TGCGCCAGCAGCTTGGACGGGACAGGGGGCGGCTACACCTTC	CASSLDGTGGGYTF
TRBJ2-2	TRBD2	-	TRBV5-1	TGCGCCAGTAGCACGACTAGCGGGGGGTCCGGCGGGGAGCTGTTTTTT	CASSTTSGGSGGELFF
TRBJ1-2	-	-	TRBV18	TGTGCCAGCTCACCAGGGGCGAACTATGGCTACACCTTC	CASSPGANYGYTF
TRBJ2-7	TRBD1	-	TRBV5-1	TGCGCCAGCAGCCATGGCCGGGACAGGGGGTTTTACGAGCAGTACTTC	CASSHGRDRGFYEQYF
TRBJ1-1	-	few	TRBV6-5	TGTGCCAGCAGCCCCGGGACACTGAACACTGAAGCTTTCTTT	CASSPGTLNTEAFF
TRBJ2-5	-	-	TRBV6-1	TGTGCCCGACAAACAGGGAAGGAGACCCAGTACTTC	CARQTGKETQYF
TRBJ2-1	-	-	TRBV4-1	TGCGCCAGCAGCCAAGATCCCGGGGCGGGGAACCCCTGGAATGAGCAGTTCTTC	CASSQDPGAGNPWNEQFF
TRBJ2-1	-	-	TRBV2	TGTGCCACGGGACTGAACGATGAGCAGTTCTTC	CATGLNDEQFF
TRBJ1-6	TRBD1	-	TRBV4-2	TGTGCCAGCAGCCAAGGGTCGGGACAGGGAAATTCACCCCTCCACTTT	CASSQGSGQGNSPLHF
TRBJ2-7	-	-	TRBV9	TGTGCCAGCAGCGTAGAGGCCAGCGCATACGAGCAGTACTTC	CASSVEASAYEQYF
TRBJ1-1	TRBD1	-	TRBV5-4	TGTGCCAGCAGCCCGGAACTGACAGGGCTGAACACTGAAGCTTTCTTT	CASSPELTGLNTEAFF
TRBJ1-1	-	-	TRBV5-1	TGCGCCAGCAGCTTGGGAGAACTCAACACTGAAGCTTTCTTT	CASSLGELNTEAFF
TRBJ1-6	TRBD1	-	TRBV19	TGTGCCAGTAATACCGGGACAGGGGGAAATTCACCCCTCCACTTT	CASNTGTGGNSPLHF
TRBJ2-3	TRBD2	-	TRBV6-4	TGTGCCAGCAGTGAACTAGCGGGGTCCACAGATACGCAGTATTTT	CASSELAGSTDTQYF
TRBJ1-3	-	-	TRBV5-1	TGCGCCAGCAGCCAGACAGGTAGTGGAAACACCATATATTTT	CASSQTGSGNTIYF
TRBJ2-7	-	-	TRBV10-3	TGTGCCATCAGTACGGGAACTGGGAACTCCTACGAGCAGTACTTC	CAISTGTGNSYEQYF
TRBJ2-3	TRBD2	-	TRBV28	TGTGCCAGCAGTTTATGGGGTAGCGGGGTCACAGATACGCAGTATTTT	CASSLWGSGVTDTQYF
TRBJ2-7	-	few	TRBV15	TGTGCCACCAGCAGAGATCGAGCGGGTAGCTCCGGGCAGTACTTC	CATSRDRAGSSGQYF
TRBJ1-5	-	few	TRBV5-5	TGTGCCAGCAGCTTGCAGGGATTGAGCAATCAGCCCCAGCATTTT	CASSLQGLSNQPQHF